This note documents a single T cell receptor beta chain sequence. Its cognate antigen has yet to be identified. Base qualities are missing; no much larger clone stands one base away. Cut back by 0 bases and 6 bases, the V and J ends lie 12 bases apart. CDR3 length: 16 amino acids, cysteine to phenylalanine. Just the 48-base CDR3 DNA is kept, in frame starting at base 1. According to the germline V gene, CDR1 reads MNHEY and CDR2 reads SVGAGI. Patients with a history of autoimmune disease or receiving systemic immunosuppression were excluded from the trial. Peripheral blood for TCR sequencing was collected from all dose cohorts at baseline, on cycle 4 day 1, and on cycle 7 day 1. The samples were taken from a phase I, first-in-human, multicenter, open-label dose-escalation trial of ivuxolimab. Adults with locally advanced or metastatic melanoma, renal cell, hepatocellular, or head and neck squamous cell carcinoma were enrolled in the trial. Before TCR sequencing, CD4+ T cells and CD8+ T cells were sorted from peripheral blood as separate populations.

The data belong to a study of OX40 agonist ivuxolimab in advanced cancers. For context, the study as a whole: Ivuxolimab was a fully human IgG2 agonistic monoclonal antibody targeting the costimulatory receptor OX40 (CD134). The purpose of peripheral TCRbeta sequencing was to test whether ivuxolimab changed TCR sequence diversity and led to clonal T-cell expansion. Intravenous ivuxolimab was administered to patients every 2 weeks at six dose levels: 0.01, 0.1, 0.3, 1.5, 3 and 10 mg/kg. Partial responses occurred in three dose-escalation patients: two with cutaneous melanoma and one with hepatocellular carcinoma. Among the roughly 50 dose-escalation patients, about 20 had hepatocellular carcinoma, about 15 melanoma, 9 renal cell carcinoma and 9 head and neck cancer. Patients were allowed to have had prior anti-PD-1, anti-PD-L1 or anti-CTLA-4 therapy, and less than 45% of the dose-escalation patients had previously received checkpoint inhibitors. In the dose-escalation cohort, 65% to 90% of patients were male, and the mean age was approximately 60 years, with a range of roughly 20 to 80. The monotherapy dose-escalation portion (N = 52 patients) of the phase I ivuxolimab trial is reported in the paper.

Study-wide findings and limitations: The antigen specificity of the clonally expanded peripheral T cells was not determined. After ivuxolimab, more expanded clones were found on average in CD8+ T cells than in CD4+ T cells. Partial responders in the 0.1-3.0 mg/kg groups had among the lowest normalized peripheral clonal expansion, especially among CD8+ T cells. Low levels of normalized T-cell clonal expansion were also shown by some nonresponding patients. At doses from 0.1 to 3.0 mg/kg, clonal expansion was seen in both CD4+ and CD8+ blood T cells between baseline and week 6.

For sequencing of the TCRbeta CDR3 region, genomic DNA was extracted from the sorted cells. TCRbeta CDR3 regions were sequenced using the immunoSEQ Assay. TCRdb limited this immuneACCESS table to in-frame rearrangements with V and J called. A share of clones is missing; checked studies link under half to unresolved V genes, and the rest is unexplained. The sample includes some 41,000 clones, with roughly 90% observed a single time. Jointly, the top ten make up approximately 0.5% of the sample. This TCR was sampled from an adult with an advanced solid tumor such as melanoma, head and neck, liver or kidney cancer. The chain links TRBV6-5 with TRBJ1-6; a tentative D match to TRBD1 spans 6 bases. Sequencing used CD4+ or CD8+ T cells sorted from blood, obtained in a trial of the OX40 agonist ivuxolimab. In nucleotide form, the sequence is TGTGCCAGCAGTTACTCATCGGGGGCCGGTAATTCACCCCTCCACTTT. Translated, this is CASSYSSGAGNSPLHF.